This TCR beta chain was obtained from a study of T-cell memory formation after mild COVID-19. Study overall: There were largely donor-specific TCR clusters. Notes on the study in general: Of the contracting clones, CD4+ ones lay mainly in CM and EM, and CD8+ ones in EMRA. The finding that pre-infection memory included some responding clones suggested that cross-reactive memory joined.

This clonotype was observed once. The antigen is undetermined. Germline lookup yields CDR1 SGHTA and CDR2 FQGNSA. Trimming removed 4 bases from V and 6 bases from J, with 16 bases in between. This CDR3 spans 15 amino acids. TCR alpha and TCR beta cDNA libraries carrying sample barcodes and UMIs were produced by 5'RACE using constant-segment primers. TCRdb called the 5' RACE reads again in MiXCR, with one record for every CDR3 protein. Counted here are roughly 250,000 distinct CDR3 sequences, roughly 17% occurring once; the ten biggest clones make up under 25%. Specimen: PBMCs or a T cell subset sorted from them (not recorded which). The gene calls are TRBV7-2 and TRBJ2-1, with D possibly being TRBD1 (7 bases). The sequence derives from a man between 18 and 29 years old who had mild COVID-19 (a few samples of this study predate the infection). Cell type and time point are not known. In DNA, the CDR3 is TGTGCCAGCAGCTCAGGGGGGTTGGGAGGCAATGAGCAGTTCTTC. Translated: CASSSGGLGGNEQFF.